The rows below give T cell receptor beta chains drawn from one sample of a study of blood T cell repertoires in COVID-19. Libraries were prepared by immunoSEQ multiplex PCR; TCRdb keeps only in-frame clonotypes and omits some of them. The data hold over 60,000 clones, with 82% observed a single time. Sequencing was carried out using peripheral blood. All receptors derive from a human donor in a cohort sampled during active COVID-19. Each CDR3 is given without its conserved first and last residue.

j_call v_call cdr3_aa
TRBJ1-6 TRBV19 ASSTGQGRTYNSPLH
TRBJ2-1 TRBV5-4 ASSDGTSGGVGEQF
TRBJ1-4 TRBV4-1 ASSQALNGNEKLF
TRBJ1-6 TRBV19 ASSRGTDNSPLH
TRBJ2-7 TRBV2 ASSDRGPYEQY
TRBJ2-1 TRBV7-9 ASSRDRHNEQF
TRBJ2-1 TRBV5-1 ASSPRDRRYNEQF
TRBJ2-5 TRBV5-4 ASSVPSGGQETQY
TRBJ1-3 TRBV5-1 ASSFLGQGSGNTIY
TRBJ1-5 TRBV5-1 ASSTTGQINQPQH
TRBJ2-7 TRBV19 ASSSLLGTLEQY
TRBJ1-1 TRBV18 ASSPLIGQGNTEAF
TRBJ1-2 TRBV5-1 ASSAQGDYGYT
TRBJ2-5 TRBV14 ASSLQTGTQETQY
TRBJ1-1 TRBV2 ASSLGQGGDTEAF
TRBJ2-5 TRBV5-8 ASSSPRQGQETQY
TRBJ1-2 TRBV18 ASSPESNYGYT
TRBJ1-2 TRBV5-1 ASSLGAGQGTGYT
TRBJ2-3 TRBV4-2 ASSQFVETSGDTDTQY
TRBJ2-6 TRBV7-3 ASSLRVPGDSGANVLT
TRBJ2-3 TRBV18 ASSPVGAGMTDTQY
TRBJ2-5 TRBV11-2 ASSLWGGETQY
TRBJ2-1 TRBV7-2 ASTPGTSGGNEQF
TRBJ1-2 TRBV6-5 ASRIGTDYGYT
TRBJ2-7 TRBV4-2 ASSHEGQGESYEQY
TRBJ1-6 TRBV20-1 SASNFPSSPLH
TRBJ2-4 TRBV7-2 ASSSQGNIQY
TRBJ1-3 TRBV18 ASSPPSVAGNTIY
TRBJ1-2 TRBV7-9 ASSSLGQDLYGYT